The next 28 T cell receptor beta chains were all read from a single sample in a study of cytomegalovirus exposure and HLA in healthy donors. PCR amplification relied on 60 Vbeta primers (plus 13 Jbeta primers). Clones were sequenced by immunoSEQ multiplex PCR, and TCRdb holds only the in-frame ones, with some missing. The sample contains around 130,000 clones, roughly four fifths of which appear only once. The source material was PBMCs. All receptors derive from a man aged 35-49 years in good health and CMV-seronegative.

The genes are TRBV7-2 and TRBJ2-3; 11 bases agree with TRBD2. V shed 7 bases and J 5 bases; nucleotides not matched to a gene: 5. Germline CDR1 and CDR2: SGHTA and FQGNSA. The CDR3 is made up of 14 amino acids. The CDR3 here is CASILAGGIDTQYF. CDR3 DNA sequence: TGTGCCAGCATTCTAGCGGGGGGTATAGATACGCAGTATTTT.

The rearrangement uses TRBV7-3 and TRBJ1-4; maybe TRBD1 (6 bases). CDR3 length equals 17 residues. CDR1 SGHTA and CDR2 FQGTGA come from the germline V gene. V was trimmed by 2 bases and J by 3 bases, leaving 16 bases between them. The CDR3 nucleotides are TGTGCCAGCAGCTTACGTTCTAACAGACAGGCTAATGAAAAACTGTTTTTT. The encoded protein is CASSLRSNRQANEKLFF.

The chain links TRBV7-2 to TRBJ1-4; tentative D call: TRBD1 (6 bases). Between the trimmed V and J ends, which lost 5 bases and 7 bases, there was a span of 20 bases. Germline CDR1 is SGHTA and CDR2 is FQGNSA. The CDR3 totals 16 residues. Here the CDR3 DNA reads TGTGCCAGCAGCCCCATTTTATGGGGAGGGGGTGAAAAACTGTTTTTT. Amino acid sequence: CASSPILWGGGEKLFF.

This chain uses TRBV28 with TRBJ1-2, with D unclear. The germline CDR1 and CDR2 sequences are MDHEN and SYDVKM. The CDR3 is 12 residues long. The V and J ends lost 3 bases and 8 bases respectively, with 10 bases between them. CDR3 in amino acids: CASSFGLIGYTF. CDR3 coding DNA: TGTGCCAGCAGTTTCGGTCTAATAGGCTACACCTTC.

The rearrangement joins TRBV2 to TRBJ2-1; 11 bases match TRBD2. The V segment lost 4 bases and the J segment 4 bases; nucleotides outside the gene matches: 6. CDR1 and CDR2 from the germline V gene are SNHLY and FYNNEI. The CDR3 loop spans 16 amino acids. The DNA of the CDR3 is TGTGCCAGCAGTGGAGAGACTAGCGGGATTTACAATGAGCAGTTCTTC. Its translation: CASSGETSGIYNEQFF.

This chain links TRBV6-5 with TRBJ1-2; possibly TRBD1 for D (6 bases). V gave up 6 bases and J gave up 6 bases, with 14 bases separating them. Germline V gives CDR1 MNHEY, CDR2 SVGAGI. The CDR3 sequence is 13 residues long. The CDR3 sequence is CASRPQGWDGYTF. In DNA form, the CDR3 reads TGTGCCAGCAGACCACAGGGTTGGGATGGCTACACCTTC.

This rearrangement joins TRBV9 to TRBJ1-3; the match to TRBD1 covers 9 bases. Trimming removed 3 bases from V and 3 bases from J; junction bases left unmatched: 1. CDR1 is SGDLS, CDR2 YYNGEE, per germline. The CDR3 is 14 amino acids. In DNA form, the CDR3 reads TGTGCCAGCAGCGCGGACAGGGGTGGAAACACCATATATTTT. This sequence encodes CASSADRGGNTIYF.

The chain recombines TRBV5-5 with TRBJ1-2, with TRBD1 as a possible D gene (6 bases). The CDR3 is 16 amino acids. Trimming left V 2 bases short and J 1 base short, with 15 bases between. The germline gives CDR1 SGHKS, CDR2 YYEKEE (reference sequence). CDR3 coding DNA: TGTGCCAGCAGCTTAAATGACAGGCTCGGTAACTATGGCTACACCTTC. Its protein is CASSLNDRLGNYGYTF. The whole variable domain, filled in from reference TRBV5-5 and TRBJ1-2, reads DAGVTQSPTHLIKTRGQQVTLRCSPISGHKSVSWYQQVLGQGPQFIFQYYEKEERGRGNFPDRFSARQFPNYSSELNVNALLLGDSALYLCASSLNDRLGNYGYTFGSGTRLTVV.

The chain employs TRBV4-3 and TRBJ2-3; TRBD2 matches 13 bases. J was trimmed by 4 bases and V by 3 bases; bases with no gene match: 7. The CDR3 runs to 17 residues. Per the germline V gene, CDR1 is LGHNA and CDR2 is YSLEER. CDR3 nucleotides: TGCGCCAGCAGCCAGGGCCCACTAGCGGGGGGGCCAGATACGCAGTATTTT. This translates into CASSQGPLAGGPDTQYF.

This sequence joins TRBV6-1 and TRBJ2-6; a possible D gene is TRBD2 (5 bases). CDR3 length: 13 amino acids. V was cut by 8 bases and J by 4 bases, with 9 bases left in between. Germline V CDR1 and CDR2: MNHNS, SASEGT. The CDR3 here is CASHPGGANVLTF. CDR3 DNA sequence: TGTGCCAGCCATCCGGGGGGGGCCAACGTCCTGACTTTC.

This clone was counted a single time. The rearrangement links TRBV5-1 to TRBJ1-2; D call uncertain. V was pared by 1 base and J by 0 bases, with 7 bases between. The length of the CDR3 is 14 residues. Germline V lookup: CDR1 SGHRS, CDR2 YFSETQ. Here the CDR3 reads CASSLFQANYGYTF. The CDR3 DNA follows: TGCGCCAGCAGCTTGTTCCAGGCTAACTATGGCTACACCTTC.

CDR3 loop: CASSPGQIADTQYF. CDR3 in DNA: TGTGCCAGCAGCCCCGGACAGATTGCAGATACGCAGTATTTT. The gene calls are TRBV7-2 and TRBJ2-3; D is possibly TRBD1 (6 bases). Germline CDR1 and CDR2: SGHTA and FQGNSA. V was cut by 5 bases and J by 4 bases, with 13 bases left in between. The CDR3 is made up of 14 amino acids.

This clone was recorded a few times. This sequence joins TRBV19 and TRBJ2-7; 7 nucleotides match TRBD1. In germline, CDR1 is LNHDA, CDR2 SQIVND (reference sequence). The CDR3 consists of 17 residues. Trimming cost V 5 bases and J 1 base; bases outside gene matches: 14. In DNA, the CDR3 is TGTGCCAGTAGTCTTCCCTCACACGGGACAGATTCCTACGAGCAGTACTTC. Its protein product is CASSLPSHGTDSYEQYF. Looking up the rest from reference TRBV19 and TRBJ2-7 gives the full variable domain: DGGITQSPKYLFRKEGQNVTLSCEQNLNHDAMYWYRQDPGQGLRLIYYSQIVNDFQKGDIAEGYSVSREKKESFPLTVTSAQKNPTAFYLCASSLPSHGTDSYEQYFGPGTRLTVT.

The chain combines TRBV4-3 with TRBJ1-3; D is undetermined. Trimming cost V 0 bases and J 8 bases, with 11 bases left between them. CDR1 is LGHNA, CDR2 YSLEER, per germline. CDR3 size: 14 residues. This CDR3 is CASSQDRAGDTIYF. The CDR3 DNA reads TGCGCCAGCAGCCAAGATAGGGCCGGGGACACCATATATTTT.

This sequence joins TRBV19 and TRBJ1-2; weak D call: TRBD1 (5 bases). This CDR3 comprises 13 residues. Trimming cost V 6 bases and J 5 bases, with 13 bases left between them. Germline V CDR1 and CDR2: LNHDA, SQIVND (reference sequence). The CDR3 reads CASSPPDMYGYTF. CDR3 nucleotides: TGTGCCAGTAGCCCGCCGGACATGTATGGCTACACCTTC.

In its sample, this clone was seen once. The chain employs TRBV19 and TRBJ1-5, with D maybe TRBD1 (6 bases). Germline lookup yields CDR1 LNHDA and CDR2 SQIVND (reference sequence). V was pared by 3 bases and J by 0 bases, with 12 bases between. The CDR3 length is 16 residues. The CDR3 coding sequence is TGTGCCAGTAGTATGGGGACATGGACTAGCAATCAGCCCCAGCATTTT. This codes for CASSMGTWTSNQPQHF.

The chain couples TRBV18 to TRBJ1-5; TRBD1 might be the D (6 bases). V was cut by 6 bases and J by 4 bases, with 13 bases left in between. CDR1 and CDR2 from the germline V gene are KGHSH and LQKENI. The CDR3 sequence is 14 residues long. Here the CDR3 DNA reads TGTGCCAGCTCTCCCTCACAGGGAAATCAGCCCCAGCATTTT. It yields the protein CASSPSQGNQPQHF.

This chain connects TRBV5-1 to TRBJ2-1, with 8 bases aligning to TRBD1. V shed 3 bases and J 4 bases; nucleotides not matched to a gene: 6. This CDR3 region has 15 residues. Germline V gene lookup returns CDR1 SGHRS and CDR2 YFSETQ. The CDR3 coding sequence is TGCGCCAGCAGCTCCTTGACAGGGGCATACAATGAGCAGTTCTTC. Amino acids: CASSSLTGAYNEQFF.

The chain combines TRBV19 with TRBJ2-1; 12 nucleotides line up with TRBD2. V was pared by 3 bases and J by 10 bases, with 10 bases of the junction left unmatched. The CDR3 is 16 amino acids. The germline V gene encodes CDR1 LNHDA and CDR2 SQIVND (reference sequence). CDR3 loop: CASSILAGGPSGEQFF. For the CDR3, the DNA is TGTGCCAGTAGTATTCTAGCGGGAGGGCCCTCCGGGGAGCAGTTCTTC.

This clone was recorded only once. The chain carries TRBV12-5 and TRBJ1-5, with 7 positions matching TRBD1. CDR3 length: 17 amino acids. With V trimmed by 1 base and J by 6 bases, 12 bases remained unmatched. Per the germline V gene, CDR1 is LGHNT and CDR2 is FRNRAP. The CDR3 DNA reads TGTGCTAGTGGTTTGGAAACAGGGGTTGGCGGGGCTCAGCCCCAGCATTTT. Amino acids: CASGLETGVGGAQPQHF.

The chain employs TRBV27 and TRBJ1-1; D gene uncertain. V gave up 7 bases and J gave up 3 bases, with 27 bases separating them. The CDR3 sequence is 18 residues long. Looked up from germline, CDR1 is MNHEY and CDR2 is SMNVEV (reference sequence). CDR3 bases: TGTGCCAGCACAACACCCCCCGATCCCGAGGACTTAGACACTGAAGCTTTCTTT. This translates into CASTTPPDPEDLDTEAFF.

The chain combines TRBV19 with TRBJ1-2; D call uncertain. The CDR3 has 16 amino acids. The V and J ends lost 7 bases and 4 bases respectively, with 22 bases between them. Germline values: CDR1 LNHDA, CDR2 SQIVND (reference sequence). Here the CDR3 DNA reads TGTGCCAGTACCACACGGCTTGGCGGAGGGTTCTATGGCTACACCTTC. Translating it yields CASTTRLGGGFYGYTF.

In regard to this clone: Other nucleotide sequences from this sample produce the same CDR3. The chain uses TRBV5-1 and TRBJ1-3, with 8 bases matching TRBD1. V gave up 4 bases and J gave up 7 bases; unmatched junction bases: 7. The CDR3 consists of 14 residues. Germline CDR1 SGHRS, CDR2 YFSETQ. The CDR3 DNA follows: TGCGCCAGCAGCCGGGGGACAGGAGGGAACACCATATATTTT. This codes for CASSRGTGGNTIYF.

About this clone: An end of the junction does not agree with germline; a read error may underlie this. The chain carries TRBV6-1 and TRBJ2-6; D may be TRBD1 (5 bases). Germline V gene lookup returns CDR1 MNHNS and CDR2 SASEGT. This CDR3 is built from 17 residues. Written as DNA, the CDR3 is TGTGCCAGCAGTGACAGGTTCATGAGCTCTGGGGCCAACGGCCTGACTTTC. Its protein product is CASSDRFMSSGANGLTF.

Remarks on this clone: An end of the junction differs from the germline gene, which may be a read error. This chain links TRBV7-9 with TRBJ2-5; a weak D match, TRBD1 (5 bases). This CDR3 is 13 amino acids long. CDR1 and CDR2 (germline): SEHNR, FQNEAQ (reference sequence). CDR3 coding DNA: TGTACCAGCAGCTTATCAGGGTCAGAGACCCAGTACTTC. It translates to CTSSLSGSETQYF.

This clone appeared once. The rearrangement joins TRBV25-1 to TRBJ2-1; D is undetermined. Germline V gene lookup returns CDR1 MGHDK and CDR2 SYGVNS. The germline V and J ends were trimmed by 11 bases and 0 bases, with 14 bases remaining between them. This CDR3 is built from 14 residues. DNA for the CDR3: TGTGCCCACTCCTTAACGAGCTCCTACAATGAGCAGTTCTTC. It translates to CAHSLTSSYNEQFF.

This sequence joins TRBV28 and TRBJ2-3; the match to TRBD2 covers 8 bases. The V gene end was trimmed by 3 bases and the J gene end by 4 bases; junction bases not matched to a gene: 6. The CDR3 covers 15 residues. Germline V gives CDR1 MDHEN, CDR2 SYDVKM. CDR3 sequence (DNA): TGTGCCAGCAGTTTGACGGGGGGGCGGGCAGATACGCAGTATTTT. Amino acid sequence: CASSLTGGRADTQYF.

The chain uses TRBV18 and TRBJ1-4; 9 bases line up with TRBD1. The V gene end was trimmed by 5 bases and the J gene end by 8 bases; junction bases not matched to a gene: 12. The germline CDR1 and CDR2 sequences are KGHSH and LQKENI. The CDR3 sequence is 16 residues long. The CDR3 nucleotides read TGTGCCAGCTCATCGGGACAGGGAGGCGCGGGGGAAAAACTGTTTTTT. It is translated as CASSSGQGGAGEKLFF.